This entry is about one T cell receptor beta chain. Using immunoSEQ multiplex PCR, the repertoire was profiled, and TCRdb retains in-frame clones only, with some absent. The sample shows 400,000 to 550,000 clones, roughly 78% of them seen only once. This specimen belongs to a study of shared clonotypes between healthy human individuals. This sequence was found in a woman aged 40 to 50 in good health. Some clones in this sample may be carry-over from other donors' samples. The specimen was PBMCs.

CDR3 sequence reads: CASSLSGGGTDTQYF. CDR3 bases: TGTGCCAGCAGCTTGAGCGGAGGCGGGACAGATACGCAGTATTTT. The chain carries TRBV11-1 and TRBJ2-3, with TRBD2 as a possible D gene (5 bases). In germline, CDR1 is SGHAT, CDR2 FQDESV (reference sequence). CDR3 length equals 15 residues. Trimming took off 3 bases at V and 3 bases at J, with 13 bases between the two ends.